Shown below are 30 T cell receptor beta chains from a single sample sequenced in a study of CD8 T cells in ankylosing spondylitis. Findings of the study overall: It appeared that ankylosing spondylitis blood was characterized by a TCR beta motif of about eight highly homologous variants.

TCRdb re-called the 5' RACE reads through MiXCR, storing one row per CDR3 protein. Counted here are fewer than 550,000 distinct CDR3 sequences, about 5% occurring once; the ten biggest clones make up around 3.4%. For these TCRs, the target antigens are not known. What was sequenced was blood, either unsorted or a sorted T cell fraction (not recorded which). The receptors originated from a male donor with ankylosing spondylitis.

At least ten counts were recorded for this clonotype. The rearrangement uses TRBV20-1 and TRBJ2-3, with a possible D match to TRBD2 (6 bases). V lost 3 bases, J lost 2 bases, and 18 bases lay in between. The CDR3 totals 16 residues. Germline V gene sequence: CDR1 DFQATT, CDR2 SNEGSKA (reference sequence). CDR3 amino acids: CSASVPSVEVTDTQYF. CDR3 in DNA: TGCAGTGCTAGCGTCCCTAGCGTGGAGGTCACAGATACGCAGTATTTT.

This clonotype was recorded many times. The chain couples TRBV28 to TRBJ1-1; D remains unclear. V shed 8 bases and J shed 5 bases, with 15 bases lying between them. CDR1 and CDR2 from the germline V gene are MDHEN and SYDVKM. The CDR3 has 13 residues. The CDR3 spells CASQPGPRTEAFF. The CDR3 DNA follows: TGTGCCAGCCAGCCTGGACCTAGGACTGAAGCTTTCTTT.

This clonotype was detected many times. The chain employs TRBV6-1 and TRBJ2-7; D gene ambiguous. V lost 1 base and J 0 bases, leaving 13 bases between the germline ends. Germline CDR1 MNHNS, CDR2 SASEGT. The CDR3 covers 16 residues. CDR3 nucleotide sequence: TGTGCCAGCAGTGAAGTCGCGTACTCTAGCTCCTACGAGCAGTACTTC. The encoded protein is CASSEVAYSSSYEQYF.

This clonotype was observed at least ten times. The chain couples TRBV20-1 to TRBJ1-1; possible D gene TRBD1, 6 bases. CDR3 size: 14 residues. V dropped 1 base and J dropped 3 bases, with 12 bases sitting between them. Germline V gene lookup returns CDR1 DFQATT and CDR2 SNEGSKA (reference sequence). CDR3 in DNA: TGCAGTGCTAGAGTGGCAGGGGATTACACTGAAGCTTTCTTT. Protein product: CSARVAGDYTEAFF.

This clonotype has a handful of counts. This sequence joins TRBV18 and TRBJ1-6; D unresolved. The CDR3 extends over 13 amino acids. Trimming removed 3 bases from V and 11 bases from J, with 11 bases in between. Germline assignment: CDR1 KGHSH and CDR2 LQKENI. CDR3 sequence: CASSPSDGTPLHF. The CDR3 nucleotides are TGTGCCAGCTCACCTTCAGACGGGACACCCCTCCACTTT.

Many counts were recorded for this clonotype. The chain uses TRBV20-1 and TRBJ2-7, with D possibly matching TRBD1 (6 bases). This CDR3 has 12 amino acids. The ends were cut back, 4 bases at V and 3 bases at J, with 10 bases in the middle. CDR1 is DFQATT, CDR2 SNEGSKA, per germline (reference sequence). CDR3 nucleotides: TGCAGTGCTACCCCAGGGGACTACGAGCAGTACTTC. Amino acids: CSATPGDYEQYF.

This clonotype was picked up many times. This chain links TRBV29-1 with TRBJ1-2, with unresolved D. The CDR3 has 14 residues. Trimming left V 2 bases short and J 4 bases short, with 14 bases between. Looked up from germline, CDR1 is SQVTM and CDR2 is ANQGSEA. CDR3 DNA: TGCAGCGTTGAATTAACCCCGAGAGTCTATGGCTACACCTTC. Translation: CSVELTPRVYGYTF.

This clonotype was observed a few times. The CDR3 DNA follows: TGTGCCAGCAGCTTGGTAACGGTGAGCTCTGGGGCCAACGTCCTGACTTTC. It yields the protein CASSLVTVSSGANVLTF. V gene TRBV5-6 combines with J gene TRBJ2-6, with D unclear. The V gene lost 0 bases and the J gene lost 0 bases, with 10 bases spanning the gap. The CDR3 sequence is 17 residues long. CDR1 SGHDT and CDR2 YYEEEE come from the germline V gene.

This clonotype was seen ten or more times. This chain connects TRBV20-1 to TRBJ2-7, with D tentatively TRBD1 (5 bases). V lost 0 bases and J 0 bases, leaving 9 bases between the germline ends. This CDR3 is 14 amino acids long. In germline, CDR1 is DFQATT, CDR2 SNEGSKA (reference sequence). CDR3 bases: TGCAGTGCTAGAGATTACAGGCGCTCCTACGAGCAGTACTTC. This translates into CSARDYRRSYEQYF.

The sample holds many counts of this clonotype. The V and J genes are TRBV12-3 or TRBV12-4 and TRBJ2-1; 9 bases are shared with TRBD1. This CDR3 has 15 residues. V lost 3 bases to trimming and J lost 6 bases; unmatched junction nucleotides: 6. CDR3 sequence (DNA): TGTGCCAGCAGTTTCGAACAGGGGGCTATCAATGAGCAGTTCTTC. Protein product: CASSFEQGAINEQFF.

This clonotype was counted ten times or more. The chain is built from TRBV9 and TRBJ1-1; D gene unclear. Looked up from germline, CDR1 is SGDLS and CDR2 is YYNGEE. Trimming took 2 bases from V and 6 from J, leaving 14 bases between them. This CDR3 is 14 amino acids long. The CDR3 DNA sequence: TGTGCCAGCAGCGTGCTGGGAGAGGGAGCTGAAGCTTTCTTT. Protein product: CASSVLGEGAEAFF.

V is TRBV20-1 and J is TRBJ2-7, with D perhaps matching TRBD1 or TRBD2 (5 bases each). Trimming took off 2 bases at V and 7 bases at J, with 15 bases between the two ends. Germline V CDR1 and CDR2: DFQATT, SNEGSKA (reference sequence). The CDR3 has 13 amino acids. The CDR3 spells CSARPGPEEEQYF. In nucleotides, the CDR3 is TGCAGTGCTAGACCGGGACCTGAGGAGGAGCAGTACTTC.

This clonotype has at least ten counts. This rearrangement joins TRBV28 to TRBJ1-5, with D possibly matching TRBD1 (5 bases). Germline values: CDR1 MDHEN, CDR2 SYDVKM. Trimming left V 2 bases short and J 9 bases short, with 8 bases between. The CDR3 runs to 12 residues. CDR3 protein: CASSLRGRPQHF. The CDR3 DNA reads TGTGCCAGCAGTTTAAGGGGAAGGCCCCAGCATTTT. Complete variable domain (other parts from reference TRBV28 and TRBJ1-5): DVKVTQSSRYLVKRTGEKVFLECVQDMDHENMFWYRQDPGLGLRLIYFSYDVKMKEKGDIPEGYSVSREKKERFSLILESASTNQTSMYLCASSLRGRPQHFGDGTRLSIL.

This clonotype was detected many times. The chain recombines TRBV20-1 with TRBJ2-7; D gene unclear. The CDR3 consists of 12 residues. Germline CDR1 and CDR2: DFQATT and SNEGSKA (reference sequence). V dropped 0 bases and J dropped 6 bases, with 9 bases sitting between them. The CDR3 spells CSARDAYGEQYF. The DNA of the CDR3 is TGCAGTGCTAGAGATGCCTATGGCGAGCAGTACTTC.

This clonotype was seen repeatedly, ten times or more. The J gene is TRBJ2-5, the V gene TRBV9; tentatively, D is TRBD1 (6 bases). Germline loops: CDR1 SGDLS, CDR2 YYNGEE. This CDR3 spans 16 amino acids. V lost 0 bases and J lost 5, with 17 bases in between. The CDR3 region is CASSVVGASQGETQYF. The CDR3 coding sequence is TGTGCCAGCAGCGTAGTCGGGGCCTCTCAGGGGGAGACCCAGTACTTC.

DNA of the CDR3: TGTGCCTGGAGTGCTTTGGGGGCGAAAAACACTGAAGCTTTCTTT. Translated, it gives CAWSALGAKNTEAFF. The chain carries TRBV30 and TRBJ1-1; possible D gene TRBD1, 6 bases. The CDR3 loop spans 15 amino acids. Germline CDR1 is GTSNPN and CDR2 is SVGIG (reference sequence). Deletions cut 1 base from V and 2 bases from J, with 14 bases between.

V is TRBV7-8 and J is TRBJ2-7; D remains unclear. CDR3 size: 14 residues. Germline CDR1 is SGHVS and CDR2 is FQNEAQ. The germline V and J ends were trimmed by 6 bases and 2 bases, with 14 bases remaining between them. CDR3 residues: CASRGEDGAYEQYF. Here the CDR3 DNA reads TGTGCCAGCAGGGGCGAGGACGGAGCCTACGAGCAGTACTTC.

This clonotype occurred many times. Written as DNA, the CDR3 is TGTGCCAGCAGCGCTGGGGACAGGGGGAGAGGCTACACCTTC. This translates into CASSAGDRGRGYTF. This sequence joins TRBV7-8 and TRBJ1-2; 11 nucleotides line up with TRBD1. The V gene end was trimmed by 5 bases and the J gene end by 8 bases; junction bases not matched to a gene: 7. The CDR3 has 14 residues. Germline-derived CDR1 and CDR2 are SGHVS and FQNEAQ.

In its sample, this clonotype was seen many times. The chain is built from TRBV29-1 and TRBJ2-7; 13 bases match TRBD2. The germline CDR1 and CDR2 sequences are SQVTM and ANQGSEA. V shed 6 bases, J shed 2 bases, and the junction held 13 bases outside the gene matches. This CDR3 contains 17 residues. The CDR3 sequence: CSVLGLAGVVGAYEQYF. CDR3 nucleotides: TGCAGCGTACTTGGACTAGCGGGAGTGGTTGGAGCCTACGAGCAGTACTTC.

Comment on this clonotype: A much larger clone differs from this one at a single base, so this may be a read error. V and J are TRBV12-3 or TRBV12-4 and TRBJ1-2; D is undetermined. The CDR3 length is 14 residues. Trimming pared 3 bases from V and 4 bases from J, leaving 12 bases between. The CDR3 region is CASSFGLVLYGYTF. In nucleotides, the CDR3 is TGTGCCAGCAGTTTTGGCCTGGTCCTCTATGGCTACACCTTC.

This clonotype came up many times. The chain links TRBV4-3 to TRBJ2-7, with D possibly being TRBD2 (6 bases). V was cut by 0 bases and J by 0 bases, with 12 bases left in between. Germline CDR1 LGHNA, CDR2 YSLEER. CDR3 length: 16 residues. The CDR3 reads CASSQDLRGPSYEQYF. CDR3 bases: TGCGCCAGCAGCCAAGATTTGCGGGGACCCTCCTACGAGCAGTACTTC.

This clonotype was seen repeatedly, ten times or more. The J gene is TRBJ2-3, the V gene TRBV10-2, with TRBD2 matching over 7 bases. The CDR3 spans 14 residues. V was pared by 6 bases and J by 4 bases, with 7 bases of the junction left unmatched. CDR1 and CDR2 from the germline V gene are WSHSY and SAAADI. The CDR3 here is CASSGRRWADTQYF. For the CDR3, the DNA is TGCGCCAGCAGCGGGAGGAGGTGGGCAGATACGCAGTATTTT.

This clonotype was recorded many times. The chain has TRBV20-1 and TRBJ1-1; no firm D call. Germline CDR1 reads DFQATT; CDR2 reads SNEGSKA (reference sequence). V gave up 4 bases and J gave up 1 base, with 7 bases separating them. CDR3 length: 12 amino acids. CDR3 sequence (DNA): TGCAGTGCTACGCCCAGGAACACTGAAGCTTTCTTT. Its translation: CSATPRNTEAFF.

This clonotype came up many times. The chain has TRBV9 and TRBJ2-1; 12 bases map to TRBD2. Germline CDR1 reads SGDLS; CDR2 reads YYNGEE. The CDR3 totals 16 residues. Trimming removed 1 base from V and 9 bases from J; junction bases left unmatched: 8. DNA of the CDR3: TGTGCCAGCAGCGTAAGGCTAGCGGGGGGGCCCATTGAGCAGTTCTTC. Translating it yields CASSVRLAGGPIEQFF.

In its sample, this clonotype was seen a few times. The CDR3, as DNA: TGCAGTGCTAGAGACAGGGTCGGGTACACTGAAGCTTTCTTT. Its protein product is CSARDRVGYTEAFF. This chain connects TRBV20-1 to TRBJ1-1; tentatively, D is TRBD1 (5 bases). Per germline, CDR1 DFQATT and CDR2 SNEGSKA (reference sequence). Trimming took 0 bases from V and 3 from J, leaving 11 bases between them. The CDR3 has 14 amino acids.

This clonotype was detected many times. The CDR3 here is CSAQTGQETQYF. In DNA, the CDR3 is TGCAGTGCTCAGACAGGGCAAGAGACCCAGTACTTC. The chain links TRBV20-1 to TRBJ2-5; TRBD1 aligns across 7 bases. Trimming took 5 bases from V and 2 from J; bases not matched to a gene: 2. CDR1 DFQATT and CDR2 SNEGSKA come from the germline V gene (reference sequence). The CDR3 loop spans 12 amino acids.

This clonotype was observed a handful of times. The CDR3 is CASSLESAVSSYEQYF. The DNA of the CDR3 is TGCGCCAGCAGCTTGGAATCGGCGGTCAGCTCCTACGAGCAGTACTTC. V is TRBV5-1 and J is TRBJ2-7; D is unclear. The CDR3 length is 16 residues. The germline V gene has CDR1 SGHRS and CDR2 YFSETQ. The V and J ends lost 0 bases and 0 bases respectively, with 13 bases between them.

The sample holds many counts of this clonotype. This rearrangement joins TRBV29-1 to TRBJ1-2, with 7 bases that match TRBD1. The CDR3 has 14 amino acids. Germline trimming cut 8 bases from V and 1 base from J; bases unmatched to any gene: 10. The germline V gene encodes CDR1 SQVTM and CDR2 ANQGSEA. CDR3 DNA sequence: TGCAGCACCCTAGGGGACAGCCTTAACTATGGCTACACCTTC. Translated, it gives CSTLGDSLNYGYTF.

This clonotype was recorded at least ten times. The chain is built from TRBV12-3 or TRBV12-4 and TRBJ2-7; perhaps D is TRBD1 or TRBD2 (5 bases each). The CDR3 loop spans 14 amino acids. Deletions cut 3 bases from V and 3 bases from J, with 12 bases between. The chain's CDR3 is CASSLRGDGYEQYF. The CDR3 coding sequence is TGTGCCAGCAGTTTGAGGGGAGATGGCTACGAGCAGTACTTC.

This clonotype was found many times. The CDR3 DNA is TGTGCCTCCTATCTGGGAAACAACGAGCAGTACTTC. It yields the protein CASYLGNNEQYF. J is TRBJ2-7 and V is TRBV7-9; D ambiguous. Germline CDR1 and CDR2: SEHNR and FQNEAQ (reference sequence). The V and J ends lost 11 bases and 5 bases respectively, with 16 bases between them. The CDR3 is 12 residues long.